The rows below give T cell receptor beta chains drawn from one sample of a study of blood T cells in healthy people across ages. Via MiXCR, TCRdb re-called the 5' RACE reads, giving one row per CDR3 protein. The table has 780,000 or so distinct CDR3 sequences, more than 20% seen once. This same sample was also taken into another study, of T cells of mothers and their children.

Sequencing used blood. The receptors originated from a boy aged 10-17 years in good health. Both conserved end residues are part of each CDR3. Fields, in order: J gene, CDR3 length, V gene, clone size, CDR3 protein. Only some rows state a clone size, as once, few, many or a class for expanded clones.

TRBJ1-2 | 14 | TRBV5-1 | NA | CASSTDRTHYGYTF
TRBJ2-2 | 14 | TRBV7-8 | NA | CASSWLANTGELFF
TRBJ2-7 | 14 | TRBV7-2 | few | CASSFGGSGYEQYF
TRBJ2-1 | 15 | TRBV20-1 | NA | CSARDGSGLYNEQFF
TRBJ2-1 | 13 | TRBV3-1 | NA | CASSQGGRTEQFF
TRBJ1-5 | 16 | TRBV7-2 | NA | CASSLQPKQGNQPQHF
TRBJ1-6 | 16 | TRBV7-8 | few | CASSHRFRQSNSPLHF
NA | 13 | TRBV19 | NA | CASRGAGGYEQFF
TRBJ2-1 | 16 | TRBV2 | NA | CASTEWASGDYNEQFF
TRBJ2-5 | 15 | TRBV5-1 | once | CASSLHGLGGETQYF
TRBJ1-1 | 12 | TRBV3-1 | few | CASSSMNTEAFF
TRBJ2-3 | 14 | TRBV20-1 | NA | CSASGGTRADTQYF
NA | 16 | TRBV7-2 | few | CASSQQGPGGPSEQFF
TRBJ2-2 | 15 | TRBV4-2 | few | CASSQDGWGTGELFF
TRBJ2-5 | 15 | TRBV7-2 | once | CASSLGTPPRGTQYF
TRBJ1-1 | 18 | TRBV27 | NA | CASSLFRARDLKNTEAFF
TRBJ1-2 | 12 | TRBV25-1 | NA | CASSGQAGGYTF
TRBJ2-2 | 13 | TRBV5-6 | many | CASRPLDTGELFF